The present entry profiles one T cell receptor beta chain with its context. The method was immunoSEQ multiplex PCR; TCRdb's version includes in-frame clones alone and lacks a portion of them. This sample yields about 220,000 clones, of which around 89% are seen a single time; over 8.5% belongs to the top ten. These data are taken from a study of Ad26.COV2.S vaccination and SARS-CoV-2 variants. This CDR3 spans 12 amino acids. Germline V gene sequence: CDR1 ENHRY, CDR2 SYGVKD. Trimming took 0 bases from V and 10 from J, leaving 9 bases between them. Treatment defined: some 20 received Ad26.COV2.S at low or high dose, single or two shots; five or six received placebo; per-sample allocation not given. At day 63 after the first vaccine or placebo injection, samples were drawn. An Ad26 vector expressing Wuhan-strain SARS-CoV-2 spike constituted the vaccine.

The origin of this receptor is a person aged 18-60 years who received the Ad26.COV2.S COVID-19 vaccine or a placebo. This chain uses TRBV10-3 with TRBJ1-1; D unclear. The sequencing used peripheral blood, collected in a trial of Ad26.COV2.S vaccine versus placebo. CDR3 DNA sequence: TGTGCCATCAGTGAGTCAGGGAGTGTAGCTTTCTTT. It codes for CAISESGSVAFF.